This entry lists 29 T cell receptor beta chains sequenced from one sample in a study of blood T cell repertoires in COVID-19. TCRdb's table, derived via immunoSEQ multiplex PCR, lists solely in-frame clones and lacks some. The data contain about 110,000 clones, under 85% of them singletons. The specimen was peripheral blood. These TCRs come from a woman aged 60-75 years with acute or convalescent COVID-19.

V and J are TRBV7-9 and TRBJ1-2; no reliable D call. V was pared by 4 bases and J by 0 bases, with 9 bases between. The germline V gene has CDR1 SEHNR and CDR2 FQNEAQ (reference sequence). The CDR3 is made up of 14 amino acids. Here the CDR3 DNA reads TGTGCCAGCAGCTACGAGCTATCTAACTATGGCTACACCTTC. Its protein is CASSYELSNYGYTF. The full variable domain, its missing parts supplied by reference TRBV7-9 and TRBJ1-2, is DTGVSQNPRHKITKRGQNVTFRCDPISEHNRLYWYRQTLGQGPEFLTYFQNEAQLEKSRLLSDRFSAERPKGSFSTLEIQRTEQGDSAMYLCASSYELSNYGYTFGSGTRLTVV.

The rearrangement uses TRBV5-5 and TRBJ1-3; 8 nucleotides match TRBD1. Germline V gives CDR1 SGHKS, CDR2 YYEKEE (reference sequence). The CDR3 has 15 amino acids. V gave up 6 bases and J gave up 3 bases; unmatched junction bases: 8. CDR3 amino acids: CASTSGGTNGNTIYF. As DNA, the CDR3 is TGTGCCAGCACTTCAGGGGGCACGAATGGAAACACCATATATTTT.

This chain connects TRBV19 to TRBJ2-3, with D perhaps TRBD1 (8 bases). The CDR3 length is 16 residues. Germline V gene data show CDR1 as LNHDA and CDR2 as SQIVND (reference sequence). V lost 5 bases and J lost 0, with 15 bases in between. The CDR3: CASSPTGGESTDTQYF. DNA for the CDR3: TGTGCCAGTAGTCCAACAGGGGGGGAAAGCACAGATACGCAGTATTTT.

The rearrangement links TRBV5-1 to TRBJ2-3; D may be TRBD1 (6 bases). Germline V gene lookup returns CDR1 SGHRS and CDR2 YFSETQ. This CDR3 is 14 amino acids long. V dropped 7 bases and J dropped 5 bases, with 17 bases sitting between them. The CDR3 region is CASSTGTPGDTQYF. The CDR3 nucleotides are TGCGCCAGCTCAACAGGGACCCCCGGAGATACGCAGTATTTT.

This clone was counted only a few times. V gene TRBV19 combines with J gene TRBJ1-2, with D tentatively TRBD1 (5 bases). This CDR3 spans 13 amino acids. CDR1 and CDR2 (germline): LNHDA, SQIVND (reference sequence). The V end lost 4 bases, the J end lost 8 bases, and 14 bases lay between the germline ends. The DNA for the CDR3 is TGTGCCAGTAGTACCCAGACCCGGGGGGGCTACACCTTC. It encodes CASSTQTRGGYTF.

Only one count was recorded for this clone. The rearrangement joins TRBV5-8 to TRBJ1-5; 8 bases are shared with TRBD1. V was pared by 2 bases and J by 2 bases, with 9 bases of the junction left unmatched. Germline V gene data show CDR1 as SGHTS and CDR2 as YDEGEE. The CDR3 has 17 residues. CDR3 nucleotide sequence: TGTGCCAGCAGCTTTGGGACAGGCGGATCGGGCAATCAGCCCCAGCATTTT. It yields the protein CASSFGTGGSGNQPQHF.

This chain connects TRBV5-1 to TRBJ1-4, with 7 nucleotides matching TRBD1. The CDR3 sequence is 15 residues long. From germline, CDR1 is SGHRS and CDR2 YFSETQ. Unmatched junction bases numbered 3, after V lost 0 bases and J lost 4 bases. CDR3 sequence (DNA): TGCGCCAGCAGCTTGGGATACAGGGGTAATGAAAAACTGTTTTTT. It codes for CASSLGYRGNEKLFF.

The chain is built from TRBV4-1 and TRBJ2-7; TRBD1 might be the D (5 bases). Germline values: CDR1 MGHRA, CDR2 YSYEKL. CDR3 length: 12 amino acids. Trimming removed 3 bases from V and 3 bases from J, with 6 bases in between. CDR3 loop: CASSHDSYEQYF. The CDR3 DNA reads TGCGCCAGCAGCCACGACAGCTACGAGCAGTACTTC.

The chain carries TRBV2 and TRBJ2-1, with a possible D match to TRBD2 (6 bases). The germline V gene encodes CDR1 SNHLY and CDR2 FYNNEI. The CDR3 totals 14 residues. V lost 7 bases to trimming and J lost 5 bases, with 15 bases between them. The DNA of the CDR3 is TGTGCCAGCACCCCCTTTATAGCGGACAATGAGCAGTTCTTC. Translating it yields CASTPFIADNEQFF.

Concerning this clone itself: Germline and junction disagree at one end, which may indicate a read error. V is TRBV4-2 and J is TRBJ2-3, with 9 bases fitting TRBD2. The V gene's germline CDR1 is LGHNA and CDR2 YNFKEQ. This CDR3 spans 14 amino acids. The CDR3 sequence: CASSQDTQRGAVNF. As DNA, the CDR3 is TGTGCCAGCAGCCAAGATACCCAGCGGGGGGCCGTAAATTTT.

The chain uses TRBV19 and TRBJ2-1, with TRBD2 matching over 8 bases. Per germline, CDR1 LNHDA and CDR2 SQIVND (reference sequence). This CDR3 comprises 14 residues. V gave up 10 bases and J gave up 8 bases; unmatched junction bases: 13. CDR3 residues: CATSNSGRPHEQFF. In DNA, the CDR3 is TGTGCCACCAGTAACAGCGGGAGACCTCATGAGCAGTTCTTC.

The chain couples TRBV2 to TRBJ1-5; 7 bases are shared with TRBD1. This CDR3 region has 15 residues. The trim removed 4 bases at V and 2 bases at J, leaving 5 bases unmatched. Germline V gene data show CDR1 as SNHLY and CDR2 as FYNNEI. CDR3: CASSADRAGNQPQHF. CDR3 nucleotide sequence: TGTGCCAGCAGTGCTGACAGGGCTGGCAATCAGCCCCAGCATTTT.

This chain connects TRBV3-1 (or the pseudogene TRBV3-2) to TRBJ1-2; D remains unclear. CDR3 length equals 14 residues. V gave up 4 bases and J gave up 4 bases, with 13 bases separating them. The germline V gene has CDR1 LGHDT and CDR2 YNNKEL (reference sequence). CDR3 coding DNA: TGTGCCAGCAGCCCCCTGGGAGGGAGCTATGGCTACACCTTC. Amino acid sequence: CASSPLGGSYGYTF.

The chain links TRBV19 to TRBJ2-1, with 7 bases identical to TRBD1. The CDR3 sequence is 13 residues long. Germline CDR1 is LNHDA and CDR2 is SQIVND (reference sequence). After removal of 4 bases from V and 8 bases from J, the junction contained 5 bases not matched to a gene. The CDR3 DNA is TGTGCCAGTAGTACACAAGACAGGGATGAGCAGTTCTTC. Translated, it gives CASSTQDRDEQFF.

CDR3 coding DNA: TGTGCCAGCAGTCCCAGGGCAGGGGGAGCAACTAATGAAAAACTGTTTTTT. This sequence encodes CASSPRAGGATNEKLFF. The chain has TRBV6-6 and TRBJ1-4; 7 nucleotides match TRBD1. V shed 5 bases, J shed 0 bases, and the junction held 9 bases outside the gene matches. Germline assignment: CDR1 MNHNY and CDR2 SVGAGI (reference sequence). This CDR3 is 17 amino acids long.

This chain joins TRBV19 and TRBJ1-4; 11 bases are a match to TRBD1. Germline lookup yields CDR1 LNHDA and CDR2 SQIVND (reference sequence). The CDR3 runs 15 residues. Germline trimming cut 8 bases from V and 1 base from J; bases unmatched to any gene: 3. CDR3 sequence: CASGQGALTNEKLFF. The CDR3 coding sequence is TGTGCCAGTGGACAGGGGGCCTTAACTAATGAAAAACTGTTTTTT.

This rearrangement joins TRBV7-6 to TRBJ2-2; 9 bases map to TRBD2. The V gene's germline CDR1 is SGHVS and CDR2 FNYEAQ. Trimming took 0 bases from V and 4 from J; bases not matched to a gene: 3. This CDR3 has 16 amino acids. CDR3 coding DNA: TGTGCCAGCAGCTTAGCTAGCGGGAGATCCACCGGGGAGCTGTTTTTT. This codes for CASSLASGRSTGELFF.

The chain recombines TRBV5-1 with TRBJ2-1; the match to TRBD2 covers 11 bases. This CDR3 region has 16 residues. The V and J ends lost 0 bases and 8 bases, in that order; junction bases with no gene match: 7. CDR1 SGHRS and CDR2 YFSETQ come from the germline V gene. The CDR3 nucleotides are TGCGCCAGCAGCTTGGGGTTGTTAGCGGGGGGGCATGAGCAGTTCTTC. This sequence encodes CASSLGLLAGGHEQFF.

The CDR3 region is CASSSRLAGELFF. CDR3 DNA sequence: TGTGCCAGCAGCTCCCGACTAGCCGGGGAGCTGTTTTTT. The chain carries TRBV3-1 (or the pseudogene TRBV3-2) and TRBJ2-2, with TRBD2 as a possible D gene (6 bases). Trimming shortened V by 5 bases and J by 6 bases, and 10 bases separated the two germline ends. Looked up from germline, CDR1 is LGHDT and CDR2 is YNNKEL (reference sequence). The CDR3 covers 13 residues.

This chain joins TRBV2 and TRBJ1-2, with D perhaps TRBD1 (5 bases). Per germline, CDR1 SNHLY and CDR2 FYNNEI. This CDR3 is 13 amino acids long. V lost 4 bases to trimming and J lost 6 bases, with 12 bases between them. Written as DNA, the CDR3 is TGTGCCAGCAGTGTAGTGTCAGGGCATGGCTACACCTTC. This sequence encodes CASSVVSGHGYTF.

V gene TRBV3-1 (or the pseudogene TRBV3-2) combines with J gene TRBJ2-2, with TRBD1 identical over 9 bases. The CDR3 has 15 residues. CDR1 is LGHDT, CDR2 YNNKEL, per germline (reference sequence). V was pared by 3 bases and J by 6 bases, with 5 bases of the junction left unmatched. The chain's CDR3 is CASSHGDRVAGELFF. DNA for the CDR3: TGTGCCAGCAGCCATGGGGACAGGGTAGCCGGGGAGCTGTTTTTT.

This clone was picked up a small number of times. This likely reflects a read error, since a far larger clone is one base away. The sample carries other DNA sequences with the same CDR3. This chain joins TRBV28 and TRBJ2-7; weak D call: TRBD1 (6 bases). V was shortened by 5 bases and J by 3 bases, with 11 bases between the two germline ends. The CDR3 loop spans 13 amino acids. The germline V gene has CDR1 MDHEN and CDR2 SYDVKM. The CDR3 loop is CASSPGQSYEQYF. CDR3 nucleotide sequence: TGTGCCAGCAGTCCCGGACAGAGCTACGAGCAGTACTTC. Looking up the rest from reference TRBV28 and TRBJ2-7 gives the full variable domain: DVKVTQSSRYLVKRTGEKVFLECVQDMDHENMFWYRQDPGLGLRLIYFSYDVKMKEKGDIPEGYSVSREKKERFSLILESASTNQTSMYLCASSPGQSYEQYFGPGTRLTVT.

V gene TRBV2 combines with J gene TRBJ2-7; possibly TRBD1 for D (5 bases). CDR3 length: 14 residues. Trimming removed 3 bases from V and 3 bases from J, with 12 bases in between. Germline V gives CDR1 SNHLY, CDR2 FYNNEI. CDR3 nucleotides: TGTGCCAGCAGTGAGGGATTGGGGCTCTACGAGCAGTACTTC. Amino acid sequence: CASSEGLGLYEQYF.

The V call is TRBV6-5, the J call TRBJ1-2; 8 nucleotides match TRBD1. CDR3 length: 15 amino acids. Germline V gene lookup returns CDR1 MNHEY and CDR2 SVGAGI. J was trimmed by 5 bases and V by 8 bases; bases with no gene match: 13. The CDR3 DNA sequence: TGTGCCAGCCGGAGACCCGGGACAGGTGTGTATGGCTACACCTTC. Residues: CASRRPGTGVYGYTF.

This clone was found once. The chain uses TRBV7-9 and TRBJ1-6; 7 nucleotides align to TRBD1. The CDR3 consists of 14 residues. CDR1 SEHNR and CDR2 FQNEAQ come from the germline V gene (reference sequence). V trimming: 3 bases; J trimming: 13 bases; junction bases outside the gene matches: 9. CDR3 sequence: CASSFRDRGVPLHF. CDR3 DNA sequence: TGTGCCAGCAGCTTCCGGGACAGAGGTGTTCCCCTCCACTTT.

In DNA, the CDR3 is TGTGCCAGCAGCCAATGGGTCACAGGCTCTGGAAACACCATATATTTT. This sequence encodes CASSQWVTGSGNTIYF. The chain links TRBV3-1 (or the pseudogene TRBV3-2) to TRBJ1-3; D is possibly TRBD1 (5 bases). CDR3 length: 16 residues. Trimming took off 2 bases at V and 0 bases at J, with 11 bases between the two ends. Per the germline V gene, CDR1 is LGHDT and CDR2 is YNNKEL (reference sequence).

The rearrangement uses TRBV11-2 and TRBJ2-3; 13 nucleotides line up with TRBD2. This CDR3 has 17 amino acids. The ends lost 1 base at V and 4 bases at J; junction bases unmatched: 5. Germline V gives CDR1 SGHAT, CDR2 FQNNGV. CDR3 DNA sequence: TGTGCCAGCAGCTTAGCGACTAGCGGGGGGTCGGCAGATACGCAGTATTTT. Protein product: CASSLATSGGSADTQYF. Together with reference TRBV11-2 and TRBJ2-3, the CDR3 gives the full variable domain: EAGVAQSPRYKIIEKRQSVAFWCNPISGHATLYWYQQILGQGPKLLIQFQNNGVVDDSQLPKDRFSAERLKGVDSTLKIQPAKLEDSAVYLCASSLATSGGSADTQYFGPGTRLTVL.

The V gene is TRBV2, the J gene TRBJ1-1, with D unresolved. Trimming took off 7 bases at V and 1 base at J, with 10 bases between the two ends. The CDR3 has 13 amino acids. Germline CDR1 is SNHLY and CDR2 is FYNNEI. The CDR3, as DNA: TGTGCCAGCAAAAACCAGTGGAACACTGAAGCTTTCTTT. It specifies CASKNQWNTEAFF. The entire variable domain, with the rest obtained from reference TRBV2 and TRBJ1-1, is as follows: EPEVTQTPSHQVTQMGQEVILRCVPISNHLYFYWYRQILGQKVEFLVSFYNNEISEKSEIFDDQFSVERPDGSNFTLKIRSTKLEDSAMYFCASKNQWNTEAFFGQGTRLTVV.

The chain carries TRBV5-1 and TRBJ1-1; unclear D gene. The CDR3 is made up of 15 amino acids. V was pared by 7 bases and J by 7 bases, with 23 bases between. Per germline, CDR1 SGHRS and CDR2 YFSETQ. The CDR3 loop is CASHNPGLGSGEAFF. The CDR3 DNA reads TGCGCCAGCCACAATCCGGGCCTTGGGAGTGGTGAAGCTTTCTTT.